This record covers a single TCR beta chain. As yet, its antigen is unknown. The source of the sample is a study of OX40 agonist ivuxolimab in advanced cancers. Libraries were prepared by immunoSEQ multiplex PCR; TCRdb keeps only in-frame clonotypes and omits some of them. The sample includes around 19,000 clones, roughly 80% seen only once; the top ten take over 20%. Study conclusions and caveats: Near-lowest levels of clonal expansion characterized partial responders at 0.1-3.0 mg/kg. In a subset of nonresponders, normalized T-cell clonal expansion was also low. Both CD4+ and CD8+ T cell populations in blood had undergone clonal expansion by week 6 at 0.1 to 3.0 mg/kg.

The origin of this receptor is an adult with an advanced solid tumor such as melanoma, head and neck, liver or kidney cancer. The input for sequencing was CD4+ or CD8+ T cells sorted from blood, taken in a trial of the OX40 agonist ivuxolimab.

The CDR3 nucleotides read TGTGCCACCTCGGACGTGATAGGTGAAAAACTGTTTTTT. Its protein product is CATSDVIGEKLFF. The rearrangement uses TRBV27 and TRBJ1-4, with D hard to call. Germline values: CDR1 MNHEY, CDR2 SMNVEV (reference sequence). The CDR3 is 13 amino acids. Trimming left V 10 bases short and J 7 bases short, with 16 bases between. The variable domain in full, completed from reference TRBV27 and TRBJ1-4, reads EAQVTQNPRYLITVTGKKLTVTCSQNMNHEYMSWYRQDPGLGLRQIYYSMNVEVTDKGDVPEGYKVSRKEKRNFPLILESPSPNQTSLYFCATSDVIGEKLFFGSGTQLSVL.